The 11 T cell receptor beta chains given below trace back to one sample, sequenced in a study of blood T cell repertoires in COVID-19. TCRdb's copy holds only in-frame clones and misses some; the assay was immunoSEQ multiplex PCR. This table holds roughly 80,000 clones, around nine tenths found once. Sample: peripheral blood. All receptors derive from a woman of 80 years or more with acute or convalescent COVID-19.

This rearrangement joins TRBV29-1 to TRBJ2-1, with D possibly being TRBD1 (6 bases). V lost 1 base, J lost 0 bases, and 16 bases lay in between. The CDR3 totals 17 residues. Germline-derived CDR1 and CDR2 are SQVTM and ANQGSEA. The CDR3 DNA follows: TGCAGCGTTGAAGGCCTCGTCCAGGGGAGCTCCTACAATGAGCAGTTCTTC. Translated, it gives CSVEGLVQGSSYNEQFF.

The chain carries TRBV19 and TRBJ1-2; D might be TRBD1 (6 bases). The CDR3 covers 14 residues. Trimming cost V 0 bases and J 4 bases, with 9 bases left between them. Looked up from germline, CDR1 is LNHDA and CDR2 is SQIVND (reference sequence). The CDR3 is CASSIDRGGYGYTF. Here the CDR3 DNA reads TGTGCCAGTAGTATAGACAGGGGCGGCTATGGCTACACCTTC.

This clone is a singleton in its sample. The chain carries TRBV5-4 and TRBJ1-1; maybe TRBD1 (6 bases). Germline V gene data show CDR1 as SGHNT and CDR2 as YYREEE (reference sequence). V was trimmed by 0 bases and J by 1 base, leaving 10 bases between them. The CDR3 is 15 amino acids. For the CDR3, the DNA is TGTGCCAGCAGCTTGGGGGGGACAACGAACACTGAAGCTTTCTTT. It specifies CASSLGGTTNTEAFF.

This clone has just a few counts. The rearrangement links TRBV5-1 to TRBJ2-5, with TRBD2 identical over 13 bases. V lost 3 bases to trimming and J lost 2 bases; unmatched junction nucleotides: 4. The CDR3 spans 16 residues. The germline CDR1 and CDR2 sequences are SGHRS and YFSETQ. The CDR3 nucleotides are TGCGCCAGCAGCTGGGGACTAGCGGGGCCTCAAGAGACCCAGTACTTC. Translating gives CASSWGLAGPQETQYF.

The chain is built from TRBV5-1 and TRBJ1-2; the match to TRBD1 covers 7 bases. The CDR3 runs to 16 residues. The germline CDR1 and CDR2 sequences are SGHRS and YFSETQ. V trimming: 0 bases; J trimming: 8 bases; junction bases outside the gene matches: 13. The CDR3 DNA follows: TGCGCCAGCAGCTTGGGGCGGGACAGCCTTTCGACCGGCTACACCTTC. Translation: CASSLGRDSLSTGYTF.

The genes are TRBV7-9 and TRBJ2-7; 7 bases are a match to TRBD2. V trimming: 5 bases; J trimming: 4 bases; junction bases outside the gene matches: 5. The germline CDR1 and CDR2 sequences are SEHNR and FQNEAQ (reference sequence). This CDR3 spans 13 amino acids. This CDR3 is CASSPSGKYEQYF. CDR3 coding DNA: TGTGCCAGCAGCCCCAGCGGGAAGTACGAGCAGTACTTC.

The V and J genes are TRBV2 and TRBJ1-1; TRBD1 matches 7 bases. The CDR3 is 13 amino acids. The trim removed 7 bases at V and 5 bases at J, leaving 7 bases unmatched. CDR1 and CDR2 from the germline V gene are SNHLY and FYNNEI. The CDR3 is CASTLQGSTEAFF. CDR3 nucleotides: TGTGCCAGCACCTTACAGGGGAGTACTGAAGCTTTCTTT.

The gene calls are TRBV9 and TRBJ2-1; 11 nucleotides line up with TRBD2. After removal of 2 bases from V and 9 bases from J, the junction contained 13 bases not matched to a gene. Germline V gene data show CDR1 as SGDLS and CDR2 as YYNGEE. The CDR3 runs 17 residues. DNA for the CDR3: TGTGCCAGCAGCGTCCTTGTAGCGGGAGGGCCTACCGGTGAGCAGTTCTTC. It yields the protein CASSVLVAGGPTGEQFF. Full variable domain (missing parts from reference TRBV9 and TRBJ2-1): DSGVTQTPKHLITATGQRVTLRCSPRSGDLSVYWYQQSLDQGLQFLIQYYNGEERAKGNILERFSAQQFPDLHSELNLSSLELGDSALYFCASSVLVAGGPTGEQFFGPGTRLTVL.

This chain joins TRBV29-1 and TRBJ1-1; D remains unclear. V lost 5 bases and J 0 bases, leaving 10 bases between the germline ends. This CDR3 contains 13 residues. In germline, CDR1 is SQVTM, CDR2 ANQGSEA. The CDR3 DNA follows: TGCAGCGTTCACGGCGGGGTGAACACTGAAGCTTTCTTT. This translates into CSVHGGVNTEAFF.

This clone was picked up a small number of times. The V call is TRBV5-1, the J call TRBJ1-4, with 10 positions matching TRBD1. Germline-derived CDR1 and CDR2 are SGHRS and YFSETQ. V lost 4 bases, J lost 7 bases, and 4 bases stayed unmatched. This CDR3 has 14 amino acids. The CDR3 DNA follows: TGCGCCAGCAGCCCGGGACAGGGGCGTGAAAAACTGTTTTTT. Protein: CASSPGQGREKLFF.

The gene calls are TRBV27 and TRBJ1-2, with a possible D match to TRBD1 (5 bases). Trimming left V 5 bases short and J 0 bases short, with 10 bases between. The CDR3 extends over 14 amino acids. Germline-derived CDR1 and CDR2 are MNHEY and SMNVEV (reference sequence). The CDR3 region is CASSRGTANYGYTF. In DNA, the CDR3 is TGTGCCAGCAGTAGGGGAACAGCTAACTATGGCTACACCTTC.